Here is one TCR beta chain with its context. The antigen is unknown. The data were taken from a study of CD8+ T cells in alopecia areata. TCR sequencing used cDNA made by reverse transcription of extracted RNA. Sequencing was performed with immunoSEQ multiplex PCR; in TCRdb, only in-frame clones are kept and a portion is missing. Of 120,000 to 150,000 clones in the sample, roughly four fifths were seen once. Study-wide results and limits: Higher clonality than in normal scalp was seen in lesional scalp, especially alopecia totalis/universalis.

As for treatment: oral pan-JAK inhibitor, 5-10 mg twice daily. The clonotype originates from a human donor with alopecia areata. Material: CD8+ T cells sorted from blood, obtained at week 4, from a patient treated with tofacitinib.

CDR3 sequence reads: CASSPAPAGELFF. The CDR3 DNA is TGTGCCAGTAGCCCCGCCCCGGCCGGGGAGCTGTTTTTT. This chain links TRBV19 with TRBJ2-2; D not certain. CDR3 length equals 13 residues. V lost 6 bases and J 6 bases, leaving 11 bases between the germline ends. CDR1 LNHDA and CDR2 SQIVND come from the germline V gene (reference sequence).